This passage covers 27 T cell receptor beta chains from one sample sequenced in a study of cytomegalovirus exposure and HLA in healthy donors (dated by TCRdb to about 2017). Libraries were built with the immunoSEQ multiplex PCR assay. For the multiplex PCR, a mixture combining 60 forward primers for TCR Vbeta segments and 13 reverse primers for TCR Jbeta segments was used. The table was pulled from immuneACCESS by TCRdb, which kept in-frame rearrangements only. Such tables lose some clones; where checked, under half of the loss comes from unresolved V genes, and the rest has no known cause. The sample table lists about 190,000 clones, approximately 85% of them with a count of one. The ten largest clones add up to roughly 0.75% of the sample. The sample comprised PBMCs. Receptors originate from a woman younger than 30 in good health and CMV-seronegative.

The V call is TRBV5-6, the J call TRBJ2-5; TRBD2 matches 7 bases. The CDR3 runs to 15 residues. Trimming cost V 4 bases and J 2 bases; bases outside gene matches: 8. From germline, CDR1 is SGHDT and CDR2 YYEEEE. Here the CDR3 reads CASSLQTSSQETQYF. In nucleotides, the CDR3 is TGTGCCAGCAGCCTCCAGACTAGCTCTCAAGAGACCCAGTACTTC.

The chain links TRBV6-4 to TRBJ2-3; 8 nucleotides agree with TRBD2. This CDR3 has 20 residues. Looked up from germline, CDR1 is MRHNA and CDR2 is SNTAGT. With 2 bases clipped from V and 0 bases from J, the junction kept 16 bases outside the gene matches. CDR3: CASSDHGTSNFNPSTDTQYF. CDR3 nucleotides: TGTGCCAGCAGTGACCATGGGACTAGTAACTTCAACCCTAGCACAGATACGCAGTATTTT.

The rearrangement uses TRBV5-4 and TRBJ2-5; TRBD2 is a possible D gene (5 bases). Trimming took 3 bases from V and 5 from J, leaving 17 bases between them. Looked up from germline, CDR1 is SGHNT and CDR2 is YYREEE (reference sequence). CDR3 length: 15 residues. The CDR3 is CASSSNSGSLETQYF. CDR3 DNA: TGTGCCAGCAGCTCTAATTCGGGGAGTTTGGAGACCCAGTACTTC.

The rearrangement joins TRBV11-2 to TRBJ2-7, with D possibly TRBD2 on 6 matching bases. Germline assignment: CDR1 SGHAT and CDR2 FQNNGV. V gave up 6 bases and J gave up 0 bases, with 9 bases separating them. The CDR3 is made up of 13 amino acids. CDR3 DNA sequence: TGTGCCAGCAGATGGGACTTCTCCTACGAGCAGTACTTC. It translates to CASRWDFSYEQYF.

CDR3 bases: TGTGCCAGCAGCTTAGGCCCGGCGGGGCTAAGTACGCAGTATTTT. Amino acid sequence: CASSLGPAGLSTQYF. The chain combines TRBV13 with TRBJ2-3, with D possibly matching TRBD2 (6 bases). CDR3 length: 15 residues. Germline assignment: CDR1 PRHDT and CDR2 FYEKMQ (reference sequence). V lost 0 bases and J lost 8, with 15 bases in between.

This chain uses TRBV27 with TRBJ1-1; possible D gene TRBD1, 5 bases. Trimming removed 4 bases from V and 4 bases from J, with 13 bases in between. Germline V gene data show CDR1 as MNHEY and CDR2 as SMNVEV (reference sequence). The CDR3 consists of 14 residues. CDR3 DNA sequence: TGTGCCAGCAGTTCCGCGGGGCTGGGCACTGAAGCTTTCTTT. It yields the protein CASSSAGLGTEAFF.

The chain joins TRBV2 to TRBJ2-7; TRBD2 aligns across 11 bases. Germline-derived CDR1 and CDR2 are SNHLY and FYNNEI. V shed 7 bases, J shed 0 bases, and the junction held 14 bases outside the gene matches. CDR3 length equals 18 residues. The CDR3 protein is CASTRRSLAGGSSYEQYF. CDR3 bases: TGTGCCAGCACCAGAAGGTCGCTAGCGGGGGGTAGCTCCTACGAGCAGTACTTC.

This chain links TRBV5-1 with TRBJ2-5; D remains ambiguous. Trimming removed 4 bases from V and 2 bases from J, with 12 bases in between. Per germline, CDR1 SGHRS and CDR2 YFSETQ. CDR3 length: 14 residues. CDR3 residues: CASSERLFQETQYF. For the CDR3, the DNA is TGCGCCAGCAGCGAGAGACTGTTTCAAGAGACCCAGTACTTC.

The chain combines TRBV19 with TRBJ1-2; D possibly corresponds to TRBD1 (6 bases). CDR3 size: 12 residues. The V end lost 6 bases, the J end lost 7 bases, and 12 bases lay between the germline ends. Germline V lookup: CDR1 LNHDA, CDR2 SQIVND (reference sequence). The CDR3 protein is CASRSQGSGYTF. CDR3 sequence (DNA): TGTGCCAGTAGGAGTCAGGGGAGTGGCTACACCTTC.

CDR3 in amino acids: CASSFDRSSYEQYF. CDR3 in DNA: TGTGCCAGCAGCTTCGACAGGAGCTCCTACGAGCAGTACTTC. The chain uses TRBV5-4 and TRBJ2-7, with D maybe TRBD1 (6 bases). Germline V lookup: CDR1 SGHNT, CDR2 YYREEE (reference sequence). The length of the CDR3 is 14 residues. The V gene lost 2 bases and the J gene lost 0 bases, with 9 bases spanning the gap.

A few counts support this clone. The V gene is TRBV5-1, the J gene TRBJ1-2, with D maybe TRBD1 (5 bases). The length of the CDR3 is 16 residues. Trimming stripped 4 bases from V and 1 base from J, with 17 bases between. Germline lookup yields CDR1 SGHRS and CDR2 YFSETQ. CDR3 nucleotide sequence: TGCGCCAGCAGCGATTGGGGGGGGGAGTTTAACTATGGCTACACCTTC. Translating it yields CASSDWGGEFNYGYTF.

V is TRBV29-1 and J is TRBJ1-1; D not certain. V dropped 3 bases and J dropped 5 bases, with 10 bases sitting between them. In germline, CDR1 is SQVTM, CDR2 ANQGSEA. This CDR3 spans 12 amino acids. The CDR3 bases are TGCAGCGTTGATCGGGGTGAAACTGAAGCTTTCTTT. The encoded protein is CSVDRGETEAFF. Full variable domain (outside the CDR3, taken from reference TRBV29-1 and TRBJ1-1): SAVISQKPSRDICQRGTSLTIQCQVDSQVTMMFWYRQQPGQSLTLIATANQGSEATYESGFVIDKFPISRPNLTFSTLTVSNMSPEDSSIYLCSVDRGETEAFFGQGTRLTVV.

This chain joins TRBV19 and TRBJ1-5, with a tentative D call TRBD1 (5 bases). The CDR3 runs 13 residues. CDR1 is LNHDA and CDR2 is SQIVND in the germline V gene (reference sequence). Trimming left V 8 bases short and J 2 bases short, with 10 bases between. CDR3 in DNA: TGTGCCAGTTCCGGGGGAGGCAATCAGCCCCAGCATTTT. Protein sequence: CASSGGGNQPQHF.

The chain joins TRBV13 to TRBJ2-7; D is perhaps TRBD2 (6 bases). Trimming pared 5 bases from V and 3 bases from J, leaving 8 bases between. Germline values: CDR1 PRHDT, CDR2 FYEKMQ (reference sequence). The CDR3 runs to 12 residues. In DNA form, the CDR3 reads TGTGCCAGCAGCCCCGGGAGCTACGAGCAGTACTTC. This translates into CASSPGSYEQYF.

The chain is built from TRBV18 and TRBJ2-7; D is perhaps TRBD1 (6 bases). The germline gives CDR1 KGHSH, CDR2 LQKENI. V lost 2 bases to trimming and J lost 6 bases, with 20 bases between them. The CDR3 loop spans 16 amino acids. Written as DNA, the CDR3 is TGTGCCAGCTCACCAGAACAGGGACCAGTTTTCGGCGAGCAGTACTTC. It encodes CASSPEQGPVFGEQYF. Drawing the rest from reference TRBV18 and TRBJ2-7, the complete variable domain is NAGVMQNPRHLVRRRGQEARLRCSPMKGHSHVYWYRQLPEEGLKFMVYLQKENIIDESGMPKERFSAEFPKEGPSILRIQQVVRGDSAAYFCASSPEQGPVFGEQYFGPGTRLTVT.

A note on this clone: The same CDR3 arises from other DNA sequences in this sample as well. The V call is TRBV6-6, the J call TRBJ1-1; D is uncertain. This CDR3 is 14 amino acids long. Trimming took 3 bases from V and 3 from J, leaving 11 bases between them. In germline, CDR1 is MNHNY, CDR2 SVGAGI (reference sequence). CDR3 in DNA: TGTGCCAGCAGTTATTCCGCGGACTACACTGAAGCTTTCTTT. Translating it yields CASSYSADYTEAFF.

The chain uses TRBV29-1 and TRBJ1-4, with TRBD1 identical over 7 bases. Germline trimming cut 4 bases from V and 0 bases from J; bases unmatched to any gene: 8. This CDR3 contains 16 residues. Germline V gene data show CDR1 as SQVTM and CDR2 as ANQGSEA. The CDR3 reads CSVAQRGLSTNEKLFF. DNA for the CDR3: TGCAGCGTTGCTCAGAGGGGGCTATCAACTAATGAAAAACTGTTTTTT.

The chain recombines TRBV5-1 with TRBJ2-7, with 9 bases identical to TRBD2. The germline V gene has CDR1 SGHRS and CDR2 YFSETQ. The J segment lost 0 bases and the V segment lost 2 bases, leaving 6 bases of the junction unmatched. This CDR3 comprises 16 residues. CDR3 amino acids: CASSLRGLASSYEQYF. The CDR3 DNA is TGCGCCAGCAGCTTAAGAGGACTAGCGAGCTCCTACGAGCAGTACTTC.

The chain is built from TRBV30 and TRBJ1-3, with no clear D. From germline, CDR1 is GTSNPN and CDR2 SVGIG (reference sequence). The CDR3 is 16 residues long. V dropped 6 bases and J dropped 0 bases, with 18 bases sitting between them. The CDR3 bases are TGTGCCTGTTCTCACCTTGGGAGGGCCTCTGGAAACACCATATATTTT. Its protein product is CACSHLGRASGNTIYF.

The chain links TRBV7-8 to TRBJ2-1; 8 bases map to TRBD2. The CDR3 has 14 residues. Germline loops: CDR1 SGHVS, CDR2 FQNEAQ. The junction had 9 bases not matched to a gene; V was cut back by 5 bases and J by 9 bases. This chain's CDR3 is CASSRFGRDVEQFF. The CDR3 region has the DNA TGTGCCAGCAGCCGCTTCGGGAGGGACGTTGAGCAGTTCTTC.

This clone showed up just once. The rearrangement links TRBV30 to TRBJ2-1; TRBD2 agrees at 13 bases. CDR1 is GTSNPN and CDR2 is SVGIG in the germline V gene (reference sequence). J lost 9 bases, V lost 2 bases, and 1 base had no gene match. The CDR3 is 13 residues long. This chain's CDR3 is CAWSRLAGGEQFF. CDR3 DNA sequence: TGTGCCTGGAGTCGACTAGCGGGAGGTGAGCAGTTCTTC.

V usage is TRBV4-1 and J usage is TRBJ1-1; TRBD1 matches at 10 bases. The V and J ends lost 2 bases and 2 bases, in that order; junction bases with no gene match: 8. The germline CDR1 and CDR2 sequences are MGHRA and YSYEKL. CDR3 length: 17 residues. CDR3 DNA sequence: TGCGCCAGCAGCCAACTACCGGGACAGGGGCTAAACACTGAAGCTTTCTTT. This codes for CASSQLPGQGLNTEAFF.

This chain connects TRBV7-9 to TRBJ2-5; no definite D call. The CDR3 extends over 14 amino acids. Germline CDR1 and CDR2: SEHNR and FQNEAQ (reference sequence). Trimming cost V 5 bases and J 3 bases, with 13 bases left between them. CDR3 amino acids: CASSAKWLEETQYF. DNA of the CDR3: TGTGCCAGCAGCGCTAAATGGTTGGAAGAGACCCAGTACTTC.

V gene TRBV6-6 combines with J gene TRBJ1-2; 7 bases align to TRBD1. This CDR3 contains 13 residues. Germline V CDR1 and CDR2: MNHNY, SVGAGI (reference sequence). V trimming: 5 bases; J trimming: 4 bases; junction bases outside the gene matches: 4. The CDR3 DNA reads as TGTGCCAGCAGTGTCAGGACAGGCTATGGCTACACCTTC. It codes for CASSVRTGYGYTF.

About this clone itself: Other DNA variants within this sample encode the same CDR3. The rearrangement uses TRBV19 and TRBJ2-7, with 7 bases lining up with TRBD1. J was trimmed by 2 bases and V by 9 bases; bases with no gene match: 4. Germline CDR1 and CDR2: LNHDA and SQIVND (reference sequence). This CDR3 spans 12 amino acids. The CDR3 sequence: CASSGTAYEQYF. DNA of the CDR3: TGTGCCAGCTCCGGGACAGCCTACGAGCAGTACTTC.

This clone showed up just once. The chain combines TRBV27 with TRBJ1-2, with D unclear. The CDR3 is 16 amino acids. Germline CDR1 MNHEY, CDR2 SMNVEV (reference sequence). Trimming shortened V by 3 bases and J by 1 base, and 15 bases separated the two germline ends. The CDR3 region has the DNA TGTGCCAGCAGTTTGAGCGGCGGGGTGGGTAACTATGGCTACACCTTC. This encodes CASSLSGGVGNYGYTF.

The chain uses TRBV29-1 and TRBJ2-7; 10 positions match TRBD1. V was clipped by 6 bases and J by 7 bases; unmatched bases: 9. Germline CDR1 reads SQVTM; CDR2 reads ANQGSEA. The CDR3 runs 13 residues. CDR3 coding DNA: TGCAGCGTAGACAGGGGGCAATCAAGGGAGCAGTACTTC. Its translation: CSVDRGQSREQYF.